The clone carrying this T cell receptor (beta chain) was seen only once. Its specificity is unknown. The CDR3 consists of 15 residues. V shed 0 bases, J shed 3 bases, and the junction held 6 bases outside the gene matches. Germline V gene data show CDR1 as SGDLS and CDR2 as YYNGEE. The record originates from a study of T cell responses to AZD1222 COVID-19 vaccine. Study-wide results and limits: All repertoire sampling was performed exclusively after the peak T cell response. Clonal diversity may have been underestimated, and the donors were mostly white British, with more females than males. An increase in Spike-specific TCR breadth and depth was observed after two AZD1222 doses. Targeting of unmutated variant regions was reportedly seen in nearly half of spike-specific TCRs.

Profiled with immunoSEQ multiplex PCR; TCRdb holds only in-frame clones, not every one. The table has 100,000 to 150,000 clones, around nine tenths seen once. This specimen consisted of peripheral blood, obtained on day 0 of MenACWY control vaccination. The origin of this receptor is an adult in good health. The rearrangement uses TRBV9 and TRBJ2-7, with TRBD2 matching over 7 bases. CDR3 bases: TGTGCCAGCAGCGTAGGTCGGACTAGGGACTACGAGCAGTACTTC. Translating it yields CASSVGRTRDYEQYF.